This T cell receptor (beta chain) was captured by sequencing in a study of blood T cells in healthy people across ages. CDR3 length: 15 amino acids. V was clipped by 0 bases and J by 0 bases, with 9 bases between them. Germline CDR1 is LGHNA and CDR2 is YSLEER. A second PCR, run for about 6 to 11 cycles, used a sample-barcoded 5' primer plus a J-beta primer mix. A single record per CDR3 protein comes from TCRdb applying MiXCR to the 5' RACE reads. The sample shows roughly 1.5 million distinct CDR3 sequences, about 42% of them seen only once. This clonotype appeared a few times. This rearrangement joins TRBV4-3 to TRBJ2-7; no clear D gene. The sequence was obtained from a woman between 18 and 30 years old in good health. The specimen was blood. The DNA for the CDR3 is TGCGCCAGCAGCCAAGATATAACTCTCTCCTACGAGCAGTACTTC. Its translation: CASSQDITLSYEQYF.